This is a list of T cell receptor beta chains from one sample in a study of immune characterization of retroperitoneal liposarcoma. From the PCR reads, TCRdb called clonotypes with MiXCR, one entry per CDR3 protein. This sample has some 9,600 distinct CDR3 sequences, with around 37% found just once. The sequencing input was tumor tissue. The receptors shown here come from a female donor with retroperitoneal liposarcoma. CDR3s include the opening cysteine and the closing phenylalanine or tryptophan. Each record gives: D gene, V gene, clone size, J gene, CDR3 DNA, CDR3 protein. The D gene is left open where the match is weak. Size tells how often a clone was seen (once, few, many) or the class of an expanded clone, and some rows leave it out.

.	TRBV12-3/TRBV12-4	few	TRBJ1-1	TGTGCCAGCAGTTTAGGGGGTACAGTTGGCACTGAAGCTTTCTTT	CASSLGGTVGTEAFF
TRBD1	TRBV7-2	.	TRBJ1-6	TGTGCCAGCAGCTCTTATAGCAGGGGGCTAGGTTCACCCCTCCACTTT	CASSSYSRGLGSPLHF
TRBD2	TRBV10-1	.	TRBJ2-3	TGCGCCAGCAGTCCTAATACCCGGGAGGCCAGAGATACGCAGTATTTT	CASSPNTREARDTQYF
.	TRBV6-1	.	TRBJ2-5	TGTGCCAGCAGCCGGGCAAGGGCGCGGGATGAGCAGTACTTC	CASSRARARDEQYF
.	TRBV7-2	.	TRBJ2-1	TGTGCCAGCAGCTTACAGTTGTATGAGCAGTTCTTC	CASSLQLYEQFF
TRBD1	TRBV27	medium-sized	TRBJ2-7	TGTGCCAGCAGTTCCACAGGGGCCTACGAGCAGTACTTC	CASSSTGAYEQYF
.	TRBV6-1	few	TRBJ1-1	TGTGCCAGCAGCCAGCCCAGGGTCGGGAAGACTGAAGCTTTCTTT	CASSQPRVGKTEAFF
.	TRBV12-3/TRBV12-4	few	TRBJ1-1	TGTGCCAGCAGTTTGGCGGGGAACACTGAAGCTTTCTTT	CASSLAGNTEAFF
TRBD1	TRBV6-1	few	TRBJ2-7	TGTGCCACCAGGACAGGGGGCTACAATGAGCAGTACTTC	CATRTGGYNEQYF
.	TRBV7-2	.	TRBJ1-2	TGTGCCAGCAGCTTAGCGAAGGGGGACTATGGCTACACCTTC	CASSLAKGDYGYTF
TRBD2	TRBV6-1	.	TRBJ2-1	TGTGCCAGCAGCTCTCGACTAGCGGGAGGGAATGAGCAGTTCTTC	CASSSRLAGGNEQFF
.	TRBV7-2	.	TRBJ1-5	TGTGCCAGCAGCTTAGCGATGAATCAGCCCCAGCATTTT	CASSLAMNQPQHF
.	TRBV7-3	.	TRBJ2-1	TGTGCCAGCAGCTGGTTAGGTCAACAGGGAGAGACCCAGTTCTTC	CASSWLGQQGETQFF
.	TRBV6-1	many	TRBJ1-2	TGTGCCAGCACGGAGGGCCTCGCTTATGGCTACACCTTC	CASTEGLAYGYTF
.	TRBV6-1	.	TRBJ2-7	TGTGCCAGCAGTGTTTACAGCTACGAGCAGTACTTC	CASSVYSYEQYF
.	TRBV6-6	many	TRBJ2-1	TGTGCCAGCAGTTACGAGGGGTTGGGGATGGAGACCCAGTTCTTC	CASSYEGLGMETQFF
TRBD1	TRBV7-6	.	TRBJ2-7	TGTGCCAGCAGCACACCCGGGACAGGGAAAGAGCAGTACTTC	CASSTPGTGKEQYF
.	TRBV7-2	many	TRBJ1-4	TGTGCCAGCAGCTTAGGGCGGGAAAAACTGTTTTTT	CASSLGREKLFF
.	TRBV7-2	few	TRBJ2-7	TGTGCCAGCAGCTTATATGTCAGGGGAGGGTACAATGAGCAGTACTTC	CASSLYVRGGYNEQYF
TRBD1	TRBV6-5	.	TRBJ1-1	TGTGCCAGCAGTTACCCAGGGACAGGTATCACTGAAGCTTTCTTT	CASSYPGTGITEAFF
.	TRBV11-3	.	TRBJ2-1	TGTGCCAGCAGCTTAGATTTTCTCGGGGGCAATGAGCAGTTCTTC	CASSLDFLGGNEQFF
TRBD1	TRBV6-1	medium-sized	TRBJ2-7	TGTGCCAGCAAGGAGACAGGGACGTACGAGCAGTACTTC	CASKETGTYEQYF
.	TRBV11-2	few	TRBJ2-1	TGTGCCAGCAGCCCTAGTTGGGGAATCGATGAGCAGTTCTTC	CASSPSWGIDEQFF
.	TRBV6-1	few	TRBJ2-5	TGTGCCAGCAGTTATGTCCGGAACCAAGAGACCCAGTACTTC	CASSYVRNQETQYF
TRBD2	TRBV27	.	TRBJ2-1	TGTGCCAGCAGTTTAAGGTCCTCTGGGGTTGTGGGGCTAGCGGGAGGAGATGAGCAGTTCTTC	CASSLRSSGVVGLAGGDEQFF
TRBD1	TRBV6-1	few	TRBJ1-1	TGTGCCAGCAGCAACAGGGGTTCGGCGAACACTGAAGCTTTCTTT	CASSNRGSANTEAFF
.	TRBV6-1	.	TRBJ1-5	TGTGCCAGCAGTTCCGTCCGGGGGTATCAGCCCCAGCATTTT	CASSSVRGYQPQHF
TRBD1	TRBV6-5	.	TRBJ1-5	TGTGCCAGCAGTTACAATTCACCGGGACAGGGAGGGGGCAATCAGCCCCAGCATTTT	CASSYNSPGQGGGNQPQHF
.	TRBV27	medium-sized	TRBJ2-7	TGTGCCAGCAGTTTAGGCAGGGGTTTCTACGAGCAGTACTTC	CASSLGRGFYEQYF
.	TRBV7-2	.	TRBJ2-1	TGTGCCAGCAGCTTGCATCGGGTTGAGCAGTTCTTC	CASSLHRVEQFF
TRBD1	TRBV11-3	once	TRBJ2-1	TGTGCCAGCAGCTTAGGGCCGACAGGGGGCCCAGAGACCCAGTTCTTC	CASSLGPTGGPETQFF
.	TRBV12-5	few	TRBJ2-5	TGTGCTAGTGGGGACTTGAATGAGCAGTACTTC	CASGDLNEQYF
.	TRBV6-1	many	TRBJ2-1	TGTGCCAACCGACAGTACCCACAAGAGACCCAGTTCTTC	CANRQYPQETQFF
TRBD2	TRBV11-3	few	TRBJ2-5	TGTGCCAGCAGCTTAAGGGCTAGCGGGCAAGAGACCCAGTACTTC	CASSLRASGQETQYF
.	TRBV11-3	.	TRBJ2-1	TGTGCCAGCAGCCACCTAGGTGGCGGGGGCCTAGAGACCCAGTTCTTC	CASSHLGGGGLETQFF
.	TRBV6-1	.	TRBJ2-1	TGTGCCAGCAGTCCAACCTCGACAGTATACAATGAGCAGTTCTTC	CASSPTSTVYNEQFF
TRBD2	TRBV6-1	many	TRBJ2-5	TGTGCCAGCAGTGGGACTAGCGGGGGGGCAGAGACCCAGTACTTC	CASSGTSGGAETQYF
.	TRBV7-2	many	TRBJ2-1	TGTGCCAGCAGCTTAGAAGGAAGCGAGCAGTTCTTC	CASSLEGSEQFF
TRBD2	TRBV6-6	few	TRBJ2-4	TGTGCCAGCAGTTACTCGATTGGACTAGCGGGAGGTGAGCAGTACTTC	CASSYSIGLAGGEQYF
.	TRBV6-1	large	TRBJ2-7	TGTGCCAGCAGTCCACGGAGTCCACCCTACGAGCAGTACTTC	CASSPRSPPYEQYF